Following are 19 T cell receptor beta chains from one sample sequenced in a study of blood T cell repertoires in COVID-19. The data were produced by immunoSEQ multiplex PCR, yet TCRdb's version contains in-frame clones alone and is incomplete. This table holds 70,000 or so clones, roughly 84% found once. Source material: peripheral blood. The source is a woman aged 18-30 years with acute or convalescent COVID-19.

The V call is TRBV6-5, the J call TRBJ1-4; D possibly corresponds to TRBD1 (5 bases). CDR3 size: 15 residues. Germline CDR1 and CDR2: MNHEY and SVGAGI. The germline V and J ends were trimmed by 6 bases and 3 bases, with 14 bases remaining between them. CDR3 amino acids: CASRLSQGSNEKLFF. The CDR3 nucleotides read TGTGCCAGCAGACTTAGCCAGGGTTCTAATGAAAAACTGTTTTTT.

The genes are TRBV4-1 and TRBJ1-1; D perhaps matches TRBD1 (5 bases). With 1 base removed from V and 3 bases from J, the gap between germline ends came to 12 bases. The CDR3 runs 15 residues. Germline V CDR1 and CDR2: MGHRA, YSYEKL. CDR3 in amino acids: CASSQGRDRYTEAFF. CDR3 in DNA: TGCGCCAGCAGCCAAGGGAGGGACCGGTACACTGAAGCTTTCTTT.

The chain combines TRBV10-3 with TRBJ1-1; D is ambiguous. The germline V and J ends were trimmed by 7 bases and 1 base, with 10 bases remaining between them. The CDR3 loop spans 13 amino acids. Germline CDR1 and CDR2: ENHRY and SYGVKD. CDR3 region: CAIMGEPNTEAFF. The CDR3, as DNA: TGTGCCATCATGGGAGAACCGAACACTGAAGCTTTCTTT.

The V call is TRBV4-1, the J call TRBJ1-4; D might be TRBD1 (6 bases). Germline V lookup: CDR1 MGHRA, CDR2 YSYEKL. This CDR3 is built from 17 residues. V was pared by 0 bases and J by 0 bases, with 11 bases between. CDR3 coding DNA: TGCGCCAGCAGCCAAGAGGGGGCCCCAGCAACTAATGAAAAACTGTTTTTT. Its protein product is CASSQEGAPATNEKLFF.

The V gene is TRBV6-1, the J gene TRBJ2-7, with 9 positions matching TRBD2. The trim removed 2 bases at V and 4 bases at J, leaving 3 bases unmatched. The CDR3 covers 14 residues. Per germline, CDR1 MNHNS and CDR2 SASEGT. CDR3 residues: CASSELAGKYEQYF. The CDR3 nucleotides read TGTGCCAGCAGTGAACTAGCGGGGAAGTACGAGCAGTACTTC.

DNA of the CDR3: TGTGCCAGCAGCTTAGACGGAGCTTTTTCACCCCTCCACTTT. Its protein product is CASSLDGAFSPLHF. V gene TRBV7-9 combines with J gene TRBJ1-6, with no clear D. Looked up from germline, CDR1 is SEHNR and CDR2 is FQNEAQ (reference sequence). CDR3 length: 14 residues. V lost 1 base and J lost 9, with 10 bases in between.

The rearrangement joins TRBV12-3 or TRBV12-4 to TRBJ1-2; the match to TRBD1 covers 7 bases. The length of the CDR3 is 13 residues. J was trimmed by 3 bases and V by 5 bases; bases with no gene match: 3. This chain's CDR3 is CASSEGTDYGYTF. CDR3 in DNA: TGTGCCAGCAGTGAGGGGACAGACTATGGCTACACCTTC.

The CDR3 region is CASSSRQGGNQPQHF. CDR3 nucleotides: TGTGCCAGCAGTTCTCGACAGGGCGGCAATCAGCCCCAGCATTTT. This sequence joins TRBV27 and TRBJ1-5, with 7 positions matching TRBD1. V shed 4 bases and J 2 bases; nucleotides not matched to a gene: 5. Germline V gene data show CDR1 as MNHEY and CDR2 as SMNVEV (reference sequence). The CDR3 runs to 15 residues.

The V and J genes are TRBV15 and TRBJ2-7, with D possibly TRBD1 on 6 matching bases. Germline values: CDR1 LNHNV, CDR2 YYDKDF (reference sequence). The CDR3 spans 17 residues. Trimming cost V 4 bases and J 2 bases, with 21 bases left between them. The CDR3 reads CATSISGTLQGPYEQYF. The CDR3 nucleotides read TGTGCCACCAGCATCTCCGGGACCCTACAGGGACCCTACGAGCAGTACTTC.

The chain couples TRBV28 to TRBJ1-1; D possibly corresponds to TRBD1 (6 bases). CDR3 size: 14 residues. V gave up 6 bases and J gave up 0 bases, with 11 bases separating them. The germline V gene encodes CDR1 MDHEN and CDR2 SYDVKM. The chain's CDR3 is CASSPGAVNTEAFF. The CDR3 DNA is TGTGCCAGCAGCCCAGGGGCTGTGAACACTGAAGCTTTCTTT.

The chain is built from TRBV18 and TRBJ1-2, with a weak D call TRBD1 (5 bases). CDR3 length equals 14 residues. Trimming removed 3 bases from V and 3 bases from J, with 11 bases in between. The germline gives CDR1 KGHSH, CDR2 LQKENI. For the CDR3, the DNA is TGTGCCAGCTCACCTGGGCAGGGCGACTATGGCTACACCTTC. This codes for CASSPGQGDYGYTF.

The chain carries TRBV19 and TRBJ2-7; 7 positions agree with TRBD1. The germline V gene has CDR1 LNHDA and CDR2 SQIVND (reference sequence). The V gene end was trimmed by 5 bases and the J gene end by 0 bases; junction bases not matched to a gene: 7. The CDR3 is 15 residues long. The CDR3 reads CASSDGRGSSYEQYF. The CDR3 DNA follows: TGTGCCAGTAGTGATGGCAGGGGGAGCTCCTACGAGCAGTACTTC.

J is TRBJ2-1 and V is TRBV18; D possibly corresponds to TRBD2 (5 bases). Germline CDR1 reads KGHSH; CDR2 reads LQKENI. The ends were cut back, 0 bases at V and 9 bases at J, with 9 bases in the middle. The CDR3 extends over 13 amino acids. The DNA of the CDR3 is TGTGCCAGCTCACCACCGCCGGGGTCTGAGCAGTTCTTC. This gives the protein CASSPPPGSEQFF.

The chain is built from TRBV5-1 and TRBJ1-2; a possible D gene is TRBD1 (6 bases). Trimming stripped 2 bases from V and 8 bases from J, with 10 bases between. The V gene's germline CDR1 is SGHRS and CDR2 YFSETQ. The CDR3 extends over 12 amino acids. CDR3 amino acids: CASSLQGQGYTF. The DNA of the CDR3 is TGCGCCAGCAGCTTACAGGGACAAGGCTACACCTTC.

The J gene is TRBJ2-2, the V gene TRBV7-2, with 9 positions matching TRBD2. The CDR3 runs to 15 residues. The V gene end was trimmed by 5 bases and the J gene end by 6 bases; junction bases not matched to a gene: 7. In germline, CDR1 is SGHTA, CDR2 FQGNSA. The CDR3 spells CASSSSGGPAGELFF. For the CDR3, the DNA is TGTGCCAGCAGCAGTAGCGGGGGACCCGCCGGGGAGCTGTTTTTT.

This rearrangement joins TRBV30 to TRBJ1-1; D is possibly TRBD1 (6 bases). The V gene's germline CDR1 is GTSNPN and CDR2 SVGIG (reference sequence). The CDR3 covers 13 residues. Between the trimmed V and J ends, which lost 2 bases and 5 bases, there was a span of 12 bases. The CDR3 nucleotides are TGTGCCTGGAGTCGTCAGGGGAAGACTGAAGCTTTCTTT. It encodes CAWSRQGKTEAFF.

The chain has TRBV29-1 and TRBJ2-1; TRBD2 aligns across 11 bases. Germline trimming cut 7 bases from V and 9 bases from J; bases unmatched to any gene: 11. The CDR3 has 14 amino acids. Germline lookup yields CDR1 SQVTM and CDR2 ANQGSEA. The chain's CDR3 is CSALAGGPTGEQFF. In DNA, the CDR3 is TGCAGCGCATTAGCGGGGGGGCCGACAGGTGAGCAGTTCTTC.

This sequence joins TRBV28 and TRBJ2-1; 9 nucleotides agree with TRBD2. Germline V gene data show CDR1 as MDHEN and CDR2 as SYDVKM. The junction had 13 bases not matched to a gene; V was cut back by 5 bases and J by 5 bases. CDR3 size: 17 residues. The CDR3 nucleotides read TGTGCCAGCAGTCCCAGGATCCTAGCGGGGAAAAACAATGAGCAGTTCTTC. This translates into CASSPRILAGKNNEQFF. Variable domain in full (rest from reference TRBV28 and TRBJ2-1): DVKVTQSSRYLVKRTGEKVFLECVQDMDHENMFWYRQDPGLGLRLIYFSYDVKMKEKGDIPEGYSVSREKKERFSLILESASTNQTSMYLCASSPRILAGKNNEQFFGPGTRLTVL.

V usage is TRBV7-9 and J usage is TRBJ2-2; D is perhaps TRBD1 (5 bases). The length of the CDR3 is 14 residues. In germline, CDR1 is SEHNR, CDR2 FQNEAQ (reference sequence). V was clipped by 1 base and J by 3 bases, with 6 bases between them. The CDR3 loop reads CASSLGGYTGELFF. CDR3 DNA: TGTGCCAGCAGCTTAGGGGGCTACACCGGGGAGCTGTTTTTT.